This TCR beta chain comes out of a study of blood T cell repertoires in COVID-19. As for the study in general: T cells, B-cell-depleted T cells, or PBMCs provided the cDNA or gDNA that served as material.

Data came from immunoSEQ multiplex PCR; TCRdb stores just in-frame clones and leaves some out. The sample holds 250,000 or so clones, about 68% seen once. J gave up 1 base and V 4 bases, and 8 bases lay outside the gene matches. The CDR3 is 16 residues long. From germline, CDR1 is SGDLS and CDR2 YYNGEE. Input material: peripheral blood. The sequence came from a woman aged 80 or over with acute or convalescent COVID-19. The chain joins TRBV9 to TRBJ1-3; 7 bases are shared with TRBD1. DNA of the CDR3: TGTGCCAGCAGCCCTGGGACAGTCTTTTCTGGAAACACCATATATTTT. Its protein is CASSPGTVFSGNTIYF.